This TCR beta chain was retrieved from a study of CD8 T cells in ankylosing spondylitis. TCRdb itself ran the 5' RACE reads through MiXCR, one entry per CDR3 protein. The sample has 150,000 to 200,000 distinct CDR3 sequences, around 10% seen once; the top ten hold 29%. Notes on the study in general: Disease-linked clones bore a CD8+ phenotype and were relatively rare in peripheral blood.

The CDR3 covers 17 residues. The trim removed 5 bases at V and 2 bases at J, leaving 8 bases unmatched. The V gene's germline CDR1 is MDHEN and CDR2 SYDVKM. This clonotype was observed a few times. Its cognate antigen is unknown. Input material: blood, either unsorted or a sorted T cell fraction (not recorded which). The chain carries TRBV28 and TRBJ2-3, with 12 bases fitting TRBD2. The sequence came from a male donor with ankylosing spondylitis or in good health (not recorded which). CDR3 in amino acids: CASSTTSGGRSTDTQYF. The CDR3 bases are TGTGCCAGCAGTACGACTAGCGGGGGCCGTTCCACAGATACGCAGTATTTT. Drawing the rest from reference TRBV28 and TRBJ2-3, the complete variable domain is DVKVTQSSRYLVKRTGEKVFLECVQDMDHENMFWYRQDPGLGLRLIYFSYDVKMKEKGDIPEGYSVSREKKERFSLILESASTNQTSMYLCASSTTSGGRSTDTQYFGPGTRLTVL.